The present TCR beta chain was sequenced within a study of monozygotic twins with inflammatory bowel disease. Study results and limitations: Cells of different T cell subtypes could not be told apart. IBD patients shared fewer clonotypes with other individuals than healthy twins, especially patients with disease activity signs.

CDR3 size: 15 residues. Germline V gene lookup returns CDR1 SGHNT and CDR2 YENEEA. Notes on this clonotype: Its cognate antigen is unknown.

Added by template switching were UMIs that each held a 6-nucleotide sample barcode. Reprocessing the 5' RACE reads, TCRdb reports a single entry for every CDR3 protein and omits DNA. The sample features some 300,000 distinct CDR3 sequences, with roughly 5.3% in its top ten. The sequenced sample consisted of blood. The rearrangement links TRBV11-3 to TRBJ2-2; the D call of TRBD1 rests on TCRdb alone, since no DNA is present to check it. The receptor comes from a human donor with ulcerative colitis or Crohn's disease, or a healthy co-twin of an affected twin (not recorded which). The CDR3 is CVSSSGQTNTGELFF.